This T cell receptor beta chain stems from a study of Graves' ophthalmopathy and Graves' hyperthyroidism (dated by TCRdb to between 2018 and 2020). The study in broad terms: Hyperthyroidism was considered stable if no progression to ophthalmopathy occurred within 18 months of follow-up. The independent validation cohort included 18 to 20 hyperthyroidism patients plus 17 patients who later progressed from hyperthyroidism to ophthalmopathy. To tell Graves' ophthalmopathy apart from Graves' hyperthyroidism, and to predict which patients would progress to ophthalmopathy, the study relied on TCR beta repertoire signatures. After sampling, hyperthyroidism patients received methimazole starting at 30 mg daily, and ophthalmopathy patients received high-dose intravenous methylprednisolone. To explore V-J signatures that distinguish ophthalmopathy from hyperthyroidism, a discovery set of about a hundred patients was enrolled, made up of 40 to 45 with ophthalmopathy and roughly 55 with stable hyperthyroidism. In five or six hyperthyroidism patients, the T-cell repertoire of thyroid tissue was compared with the T-cell repertoire of blood. In total, 135 blood samples were TCR-sequenced: 43 ophthalmopathy, 80 or so hyperthyroidism and about 17 hyperthyroidism-to-ophthalmopathy patients.

For repertoire sequencing, TCR beta CDR3 regions were amplified from RNA transcripts. HTBI primers and the Qiagen OneStep RT-PCR kit were used in a first-round RT-PCR, which was followed by a second-round multiplex PCR, size selection and purification. The libraries underwent paired-end sequencing with 100 bp reads on an Illumina HiSeq2000. As for the original processing: Reads were processed with SOAPnuke, discarding reads with adapters, uncalled bases, mean Phred below 15, or no exact constant-primer or identifier match. COPE v1.2.5 was used to merge high-quality paired reads. Clonotypes were defined as unique nucleotide sequences and were aligned to IMGT TRB V, D and J references using MiTCR v1.1. The analysis was limited to V-J combinations with a frequency above 0.0001, which together covered 99.2% of repertoires. A TCR clonal expansion and chaos score per V-J combination was defined as the ratio of F50 clonal expansion to chaos observed in the TCRdist matrix. Features were reduced by Welch's t-statistics and random forest to 10 to 15 V-J combinations, which fed a naive Bayes classifier. The similarity between thyroid and blood repertoires was quantified using the Morisita-Horn index. TCRdb redid the processing of the public reads, applying fastp at Q25 and MiXCR, and retained in-frame beta chains. A single entry per CDR3 protein holds the most common genes and DNA from its merged rows. Here the V and J calls rest on TCRdb's processing, not on the authors' analysis. The sample table contains around 1,200,000 distinct CDR3 sequences; only one count was recorded for less than 45% of them. The ten largest clonotypes hold around 10% of the sample.

The hyperthyroidism patients were 18 to 65 years old and newly diagnosed, with a disease duration of less than 2 months. Patients with other autoimmune diseases, uncontrolled infections, pregnancy or lactation were excluded from the study. Clinical symptoms, serum thyroxine, TRAb, thyroid ultrasound and orbital computed tomography were used for diagnosis. Total RNA was extracted with Trizol reagent and quality-checked on an Agilent 2100 Bioanalyzer. Study-level results and caveats: In validation, the model predicted ophthalmopathy progression with roughly 68% sensitivity and roughly 72% specificity; some twelve predicted patients were CT-confirmed with GO in a median of roughly 6.8 months. No statistical method was used to predetermine the sample size, and group allocation was not hidden from the investigators. In cross-validation, the 13-signature model distinguished ophthalmopathy from stable hyperthyroidism with around 86% sensitivity and 81% to 82% specificity, while in the test set the corresponding values were approximately 79% and 70%. Most expanded thyroid clonotypes with frequency above 0.001 were also detected in blood, suggesting blood repertoires may reflect the thyroid immune response.

The CDR3 goes from the cysteine to the phenylalanine over 14 residues. Only CDR3 DNA remains: 42 bases, in frame from the first base. Germline trimming amounts to 1 base on V and 6 bases on J, with 4 as the count of junction bases outside the gene matches. CDR1 and CDR2 were assigned from the germline V gene (reference sequence) as DFQATT and SNEGSKA. About this clonotype itself: The target of this receptor is not known. No base qualities exist here, and no much larger clone lies one base off it.

The sequence is built from TRBV20-1 and TRBJ2-1; 9 central nucleotides agree with TRBD2. The sequencing sample was made of peripheral blood or thyroid tissue (not recorded which). This TCR was sampled from an adult man with Graves' hyperthyroidism. The CDR3 sequence is CSARVLAGSNEQFF. The nucleotides read TGCAGTGCTAGAGTACTAGCGGGCTCCAATGAGCAGTTCTTC.